The rows below give T cell receptor beta chains drawn from one sample of a study of blood T cells in healthy people across ages. TCRdb called the 5' RACE reads again in MiXCR, with one record for every CDR3 protein. The data contain around 800,000 distinct CDR3 sequences, 25% to 30% of them seen just once; the ten biggest clones take up about 3%. Another study also made use of these data, one on T cells of mothers and their children.

Sequenced material: blood. Source of these receptors: a boy between 10 and 17 years old in good health. Both conserved end residues are part of each CDR3. D genes are given only for firm matches. Clone size is given for some rows only: seen once, a few or many times, or a class if the clone is expanded.

d_gene,len,j_gene,v_gene,abundance,CDR3aa,CDR3nt
.,16,TRBJ1-4,TRBV9,.,CASSPGEKSLNEKLFF,TGTGCCAGCAGCCCAGGGGAGAAGAGCCTAAATGAAAAACTGTTTTTT
TRBD1,15,TRBJ1-4,TRBV18,few,CASSPALRDREKLFF,TGTGCCAGCTCACCGGCGTTGCGGGACAGAGAAAAACTGTTTTTT
.,14,TRBJ2-3,TRBV19,.,CASSMLGPLNTQYF,TGTGCCAGTAGTATGCTTGGTCCTTTGAATACGCAGTATTTT
.,13,TRBJ1-2,TRBV20-1,.,CSASRIGNYGYTF,TGCAGTGCCAGCCGGATAGGGAACTATGGCTACACCTTC
TRBD2,16,TRBJ2-5,TRBV12-3/TRBV12-4,few,CASSPGTSGTQETQYF,TGTGCCAGCAGCCCCGGGACTAGCGGGACCCAAGAGACCCAGTACTTC
.,15,TRBJ2-7,TRBV7-2,.,CASSLVPTIPNEQYF,TGTGCCAGCAGCTTAGTTCCCACAATCCCCAACGAGCAGTACTTC
.,13,TRBJ2-6,TRBV12-3/TRBV12-4,few,CASRRKGANVLTF,TGTGCCAGCAGACGAAAAGGGGCCAACGTCCTGACTTTC
.,13,TRBJ2-3,TRBV5-1,few,CASSPEGHDTQYF,TGCGCCAGCAGCCCTGAGGGACATGATACGCAGTATTTT
TRBD2,16,TRBJ2-1,TRBV7-9,.,CASSPPGLAGEHEQFF,TGTGCCAGCAGCCCACCTGGACTAGCGGGGGAACATGAGCAGTTCTTC
TRBD2,14,TRBJ2-3,TRBV6-6,.,CASSRTSGTGAQYF,TGTGCCAGCAGTCGGACTAGCGGAACTGGTGCGCAGTATTTT
TRBD1,16,TRBJ2-5,TRBV6-1,.,CASSPREDRGWETQYF,TGTGCCAGCAGCCCCCGCGAGGACAGGGGTTGGGAGACCCAGTACTTC